This TCR beta chain emerged from a study of response to subunit inactivated influenza vaccine. Whole-study findings and limits: After each seasonal influenza vaccination, few new T cells are recruited, the authors suggested.

Points on this clonotype: Its antigen is unidentified.

Per germline, CDR1 SGHRS and CDR2 YFSETQ. V lost 0 bases, J lost 7 bases, and 3 bases stayed unmatched. The CDR3 totals 13 residues. TCRdb reanalysed the RT-PCR reads using MiXCR and keeps one entry per CDR3 protein. The sample lists 800,000 to 1,000,000 distinct CDR3 sequences, 21% occurring once. This chain uses TRBV5-1 with TRBJ2-5; 7 bases fit TRBD2. The TCR sequence derives from a man aged 50 to 59 who received an inactivated influenza vaccine. The sequenced sample was PBMCs from blood, obtained 5 to 6 days after vaccination. CDR3 nucleotides: TGCGCCAGCAGCTTGGCTAGGGAGGGGACCCAGTACTTC. Residues: CASSLAREGTQYF.